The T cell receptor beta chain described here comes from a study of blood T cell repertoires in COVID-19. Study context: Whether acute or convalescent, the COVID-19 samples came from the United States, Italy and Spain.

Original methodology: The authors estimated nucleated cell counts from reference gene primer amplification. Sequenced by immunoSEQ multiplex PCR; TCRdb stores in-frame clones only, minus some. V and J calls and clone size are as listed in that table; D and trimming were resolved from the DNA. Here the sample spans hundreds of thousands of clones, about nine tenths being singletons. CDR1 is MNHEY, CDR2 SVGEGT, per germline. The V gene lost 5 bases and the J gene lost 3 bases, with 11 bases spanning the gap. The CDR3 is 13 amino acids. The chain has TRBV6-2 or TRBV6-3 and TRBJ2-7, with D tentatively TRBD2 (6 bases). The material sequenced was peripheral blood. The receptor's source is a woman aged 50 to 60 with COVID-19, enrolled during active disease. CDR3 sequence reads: CASSRDWNYEQYF. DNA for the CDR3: TGTGCCAGCAGTAGGGACTGGAACTACGAGCAGTACTTC.